Shown below are 12 T cell receptor beta chains from a single sample sequenced in a study of long-term antiretroviral therapy in people with HIV. It was version v3.0 of the immunoSEQ assay that was run at survey level. Clones were sequenced by immunoSEQ multiplex PCR, and TCRdb holds only the in-frame ones, with some missing. The sample has fewer than 30,000 clones; around four fifths are singletons. This sample comprised unsorted PBMCs, obtained approximately 2.9 years after starting antiretroviral therapy. These receptor sequences come from a man aged 25 to 40 with HIV.

The chain recombines TRBV6-6 with TRBJ2-5; 7 bases map to TRBD1. After removal of 6 bases from V and 5 bases from J, the junction contained 9 bases not matched to a gene. Germline CDR1 and CDR2: MNHNY and SVGAGI (reference sequence). This CDR3 region has 14 residues. The CDR3 sequence: CASSHRGTGETQYF. CDR3 DNA: TGTGCCAGCAGCCACAGGGGAACAGGGGAGACCCAGTACTTC.

This clone was counted a few times. The gene calls are TRBV5-4 and TRBJ1-5; 7 bases align to TRBD1. V lost 0 bases, J lost 9 bases, and 0 bases stayed unmatched. The CDR3 sequence is 12 residues long. CDR1 SGHNT and CDR2 YYREEE come from the germline V gene (reference sequence). Written as DNA, the CDR3 is TGTGCCAGCAGCTTGGACAGGGGGCCCCAGCATTTT. This gives the protein CASSLDRGPQHF.

This rearrangement joins TRBV19 to TRBJ1-5; the match to TRBD1 covers 10 bases. Per the germline V gene, CDR1 is LNHDA and CDR2 is SQIVND (reference sequence). V dropped 4 bases and J dropped 6; count of bases not matched to a gene: 12. The CDR3 spans 17 residues. CDR3 in DNA: TGTGCCAGTAGTAACGAGAAGGGACAGGGGAGGATTCAGCCCCAGCATTTT. It is translated as CASSNEKGQGRIQPQHF.

CDR3 amino acids: CASSRPGSGANVLTF. The CDR3 coding sequence is TGTGCCAGTAGTAGGCCGGGGTCTGGGGCCAACGTCCTGACTTTC. V is TRBV19 and J is TRBJ2-6, with D tentatively TRBD2 (5 bases). This CDR3 region has 15 residues. With 4 bases removed from V and 1 base from J, the gap between germline ends came to 8 bases. In germline, CDR1 is LNHDA, CDR2 SQIVND (reference sequence).

The chain has TRBV29-1 and TRBJ2-5, with unresolved D. CDR1 SQVTM and CDR2 ANQGSEA come from the germline V gene. This CDR3 comprises 12 residues. Trimming shortened V by 7 bases and J by 4 bases, and 13 bases separated the two germline ends. The CDR3 DNA is TGCAGCGCTGACTCCCCGGGAGAGACCCAGTACTTC. Its translation: CSADSPGETQYF. Together with reference TRBV29-1 and TRBJ2-5, the CDR3 gives the full variable domain: SAVISQKPSRDICQRGTSLTIQCQVDSQVTMMFWYRQQPGQSLTLIATANQGSEATYESGFVIDKFPISRPNLTFSTLTVSNMSPEDSSIYLCSADSPGETQYFGPGTRLLVL.

The CDR3 loop is CASSPRALGAEAFF. The CDR3 DNA sequence: TGTGCCAGTAGCCCAAGGGCCCTTGGGGCTGAAGCTTTCTTT. This sequence joins TRBV19 and TRBJ1-1, with no clear D. The CDR3 is made up of 14 amino acids. Trimming took off 6 bases at V and 6 bases at J, with 17 bases between the two ends. Germline V gene data show CDR1 as LNHDA and CDR2 as SQIVND (reference sequence). Together with reference TRBV19 and TRBJ1-1, the CDR3 gives the full variable domain: DGGITQSPKYLFRKEGQNVTLSCEQNLNHDAMYWYRQDPGQGLRLIYYSQIVNDFQKGDIAEGYSVSREKKESFPLTVTSAQKNPTAFYLCASSPRALGAEAFFGQGTRLTVV.

The chain couples TRBV5-5 to TRBJ1-6, with D tentatively TRBD1 (5 bases). Looked up from germline, CDR1 is SGHKS and CDR2 is YYEKEE (reference sequence). V lost 2 bases and J 5 bases, leaving 8 bases between the germline ends. CDR3 length equals 14 residues. The CDR3 protein is CASSFRGNNSPLHF. In nucleotides, the CDR3 is TGTGCCAGCAGCTTCCGGGGGAATAATTCACCCCTCCACTTT.

This chain links TRBV6-5 with TRBJ1-1, with 10 bases identical to TRBD1. Germline loops: CDR1 MNHEY, CDR2 SVGAGI. V shed 5 bases, J shed 6 bases, and the junction held 9 bases outside the gene matches. The CDR3 runs to 15 residues. This chain's CDR3 is CASSQDRDRGAEAFF. Written as DNA, the CDR3 is TGTGCCAGCAGTCAAGACCGGGACAGGGGTGCTGAAGCTTTCTTT.

J is TRBJ2-7 and V is TRBV7-2; D may be TRBD1 (5 bases). V was shortened by 1 base and J by 4 bases, with 11 bases between the two germline ends. This CDR3 has 14 residues. The V gene's germline CDR1 is SGHTA and CDR2 FQGNSA. The CDR3 region has the DNA TGTGCCAGCAGCTTAGAGGCAGGGAAATACGAGCAGTACTTC. Translation: CASSLEAGKYEQYF.

The chain carries TRBV14 and TRBJ1-1; TRBD1 aligns across 9 bases. Germline lookup yields CDR1 SGHDN and CDR2 FVKESK. With V trimmed by 1 base and J by 7 bases, 1 base remained unmatched. The CDR3 extends over 13 amino acids. The CDR3 sequence: CASSQGTGVEAFF. The CDR3 nucleotides read TGTGCCAGCAGCCAAGGGACAGGGGTTGAAGCTTTCTTT.

The chain links TRBV9 to TRBJ2-7; TRBD2 might be the D (6 bases). Germline CDR1 reads SGDLS; CDR2 reads YYNGEE. V was clipped by 4 bases and J by 5 bases, with 16 bases between them. The CDR3 has 14 residues. The CDR3 DNA reads TGTGCCAGCAGCCCCGTGGGGGGTGGCGACGAGCAGTACTTC. Amino acids: CASSPVGGGDEQYF.

This sequence joins TRBV7-8 and TRBJ1-3, with a weak D call TRBD1 (5 bases). The CDR3 spans 14 residues. The germline V gene has CDR1 SGHVS and CDR2 FQNEAQ. V was pared by 3 bases and J by 4 bases, with 10 bases between. This CDR3 is CASSFQGPGNTIYF. In DNA, the CDR3 is TGTGCCAGCAGCTTTCAGGGTCCAGGAAACACCATATATTTT.